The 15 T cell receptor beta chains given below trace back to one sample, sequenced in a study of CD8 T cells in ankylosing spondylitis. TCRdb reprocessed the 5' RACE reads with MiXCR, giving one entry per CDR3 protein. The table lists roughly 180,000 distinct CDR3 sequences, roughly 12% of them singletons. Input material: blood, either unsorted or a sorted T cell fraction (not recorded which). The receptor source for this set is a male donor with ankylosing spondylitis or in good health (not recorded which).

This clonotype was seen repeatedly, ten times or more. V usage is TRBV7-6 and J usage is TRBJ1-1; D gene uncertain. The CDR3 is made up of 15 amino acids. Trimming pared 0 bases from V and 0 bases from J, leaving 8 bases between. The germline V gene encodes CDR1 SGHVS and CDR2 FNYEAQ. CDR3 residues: CASSLAPQLNTEAFF. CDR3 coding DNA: TGTGCCAGCAGCTTAGCGCCACAGCTGAACACTGAAGCTTTCTTT.

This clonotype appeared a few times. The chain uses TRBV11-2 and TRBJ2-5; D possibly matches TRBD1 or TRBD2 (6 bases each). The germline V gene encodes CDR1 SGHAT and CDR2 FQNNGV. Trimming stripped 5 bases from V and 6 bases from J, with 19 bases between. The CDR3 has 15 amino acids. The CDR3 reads CASSPRGAVAQTQYF. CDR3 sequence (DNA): TGTGCCAGCAGCCCGAGGGGGGCCGTGGCACAGACCCAGTACTTC.

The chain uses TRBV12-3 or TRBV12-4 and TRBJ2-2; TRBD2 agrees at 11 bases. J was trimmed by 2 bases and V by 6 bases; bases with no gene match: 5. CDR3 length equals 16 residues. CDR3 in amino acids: CASSSGLAVNTGELFF. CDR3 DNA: TGTGCCAGCAGCTCGGGACTAGCGGTTAACACCGGGGAGCTGTTTTTT.

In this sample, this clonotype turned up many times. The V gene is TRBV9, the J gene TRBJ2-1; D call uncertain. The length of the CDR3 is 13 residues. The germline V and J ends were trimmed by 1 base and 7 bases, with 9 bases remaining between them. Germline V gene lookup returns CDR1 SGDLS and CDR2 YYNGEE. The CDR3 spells CASSVTESNEQFF. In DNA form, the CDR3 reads TGTGCCAGCAGCGTAACGGAGTCGAATGAGCAGTTCTTC.

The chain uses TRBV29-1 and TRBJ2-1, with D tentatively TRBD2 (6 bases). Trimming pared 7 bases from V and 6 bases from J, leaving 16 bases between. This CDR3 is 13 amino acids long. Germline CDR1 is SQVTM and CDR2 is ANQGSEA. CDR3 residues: CSAGWDSTNEQFF. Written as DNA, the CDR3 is TGCAGCGCTGGATGGGACTCTACCAATGAGCAGTTCTTC.

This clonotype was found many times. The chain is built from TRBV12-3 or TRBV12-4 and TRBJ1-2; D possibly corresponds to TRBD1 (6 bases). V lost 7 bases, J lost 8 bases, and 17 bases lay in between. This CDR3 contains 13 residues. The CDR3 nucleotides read TGTGCCAGCAACCCGGGGGGCCTTGAGGGCTACACCTTC. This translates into CASNPGGLEGYTF.

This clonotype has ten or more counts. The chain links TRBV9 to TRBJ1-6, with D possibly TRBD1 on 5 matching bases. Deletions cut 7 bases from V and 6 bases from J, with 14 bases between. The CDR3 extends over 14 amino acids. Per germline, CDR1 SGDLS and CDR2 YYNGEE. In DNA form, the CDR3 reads TGTGCCAGCGGTAGGGACGGGAGTAATTCACCCCTCCACTTT. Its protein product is CASGRDGSNSPLHF.

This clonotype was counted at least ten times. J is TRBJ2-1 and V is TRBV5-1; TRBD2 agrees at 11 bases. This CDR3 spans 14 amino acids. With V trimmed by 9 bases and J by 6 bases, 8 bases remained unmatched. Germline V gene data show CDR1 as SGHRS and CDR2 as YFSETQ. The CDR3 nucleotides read TGCGCCACCACTTGGACTAGCGGGTCCAATGAGCAGTTCTTC. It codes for CATTWTSGSNEQFF.

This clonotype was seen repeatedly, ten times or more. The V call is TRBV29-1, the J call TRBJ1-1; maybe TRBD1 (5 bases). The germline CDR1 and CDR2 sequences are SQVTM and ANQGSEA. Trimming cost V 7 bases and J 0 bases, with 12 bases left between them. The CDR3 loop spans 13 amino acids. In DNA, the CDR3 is TGCAGCGGGGTGGGGGGGATGAACACTGAAGCTTTCTTT. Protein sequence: CSGVGGMNTEAFF. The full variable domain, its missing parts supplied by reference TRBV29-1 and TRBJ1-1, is SAVISQKPSRDICQRGTSLTIQCQVDSQVTMMFWYRQQPGQSLTLIATANQGSEATYESGFVIDKFPISRPNLTFSTLTVSNMSPEDSSIYLCSGVGGMNTEAFFGQGTRLTVV.

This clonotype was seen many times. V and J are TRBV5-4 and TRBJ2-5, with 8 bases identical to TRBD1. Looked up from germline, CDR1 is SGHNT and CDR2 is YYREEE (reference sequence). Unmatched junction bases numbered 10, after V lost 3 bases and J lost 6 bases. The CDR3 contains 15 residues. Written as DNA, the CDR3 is TGTGCCAGCAGCTCGACCGGACAGGGCCCAAAGACCCAGTACTTC. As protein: CASSSTGQGPKTQYF.

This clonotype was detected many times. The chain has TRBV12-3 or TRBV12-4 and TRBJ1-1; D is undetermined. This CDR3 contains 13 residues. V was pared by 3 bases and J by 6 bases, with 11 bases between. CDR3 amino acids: CASSFTVLAEAFF. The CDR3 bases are TGTGCCAGCAGTTTTACGGTGTTGGCTGAAGCTTTCTTT.

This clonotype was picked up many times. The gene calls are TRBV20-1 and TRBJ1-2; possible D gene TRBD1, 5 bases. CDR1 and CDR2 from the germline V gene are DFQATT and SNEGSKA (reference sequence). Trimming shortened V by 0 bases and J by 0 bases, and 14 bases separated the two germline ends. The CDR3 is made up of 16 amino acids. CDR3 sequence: CSARDGGQPSNYGYTF. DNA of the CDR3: TGCAGTGCTAGAGATGGAGGACAACCATCTAACTATGGCTACACCTTC.

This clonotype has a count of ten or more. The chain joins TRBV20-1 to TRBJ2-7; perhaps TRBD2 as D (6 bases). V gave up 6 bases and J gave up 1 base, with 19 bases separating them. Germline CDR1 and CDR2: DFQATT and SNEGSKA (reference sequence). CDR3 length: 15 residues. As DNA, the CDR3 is TGCAGTGCCCCCCCGGGTAGCGGATCGTCCTACGAGCAGTACTTC. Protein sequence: CSAPPGSGSSYEQYF.

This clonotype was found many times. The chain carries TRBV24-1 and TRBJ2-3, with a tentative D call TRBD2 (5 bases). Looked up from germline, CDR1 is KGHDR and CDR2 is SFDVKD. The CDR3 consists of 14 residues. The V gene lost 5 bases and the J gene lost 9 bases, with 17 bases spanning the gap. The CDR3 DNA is TGTGCCACCAGTGGCTCCGCCCGGGGAAAGACGCAGTATTTT. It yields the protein CATSGSARGKTQYF.

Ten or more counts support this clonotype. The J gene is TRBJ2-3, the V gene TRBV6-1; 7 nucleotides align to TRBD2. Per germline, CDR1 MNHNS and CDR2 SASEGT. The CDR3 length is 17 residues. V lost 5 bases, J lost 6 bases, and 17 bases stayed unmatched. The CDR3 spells CASSTLQTSRKTDTQYF. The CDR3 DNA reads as TGTGCCAGCAGTACATTGCAGACTAGCCGAAAAACGGATACGCAGTATTTT.